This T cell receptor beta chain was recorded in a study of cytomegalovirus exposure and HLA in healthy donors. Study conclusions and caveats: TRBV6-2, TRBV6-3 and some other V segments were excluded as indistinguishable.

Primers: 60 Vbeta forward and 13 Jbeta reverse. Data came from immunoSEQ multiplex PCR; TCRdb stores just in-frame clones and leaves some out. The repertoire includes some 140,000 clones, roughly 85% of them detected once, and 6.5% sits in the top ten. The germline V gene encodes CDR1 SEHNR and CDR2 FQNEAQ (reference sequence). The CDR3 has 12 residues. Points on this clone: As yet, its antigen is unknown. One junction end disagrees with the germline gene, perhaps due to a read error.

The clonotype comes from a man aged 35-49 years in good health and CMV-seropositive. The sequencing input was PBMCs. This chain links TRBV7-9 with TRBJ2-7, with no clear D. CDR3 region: CSSSLESDEQYF. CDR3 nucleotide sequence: TGTTCCAGCAGCTTAGAGAGCGACGAGCAGTACTTC.